The 14 T cell receptor beta chains below all came from one sample that was sequenced in a study of CD8 T cells in ankylosing spondylitis. Study-level findings and limits: Ankylosing spondylitis blood appeared to be characterized by a TCR beta motif of roughly eight highly homologous variants.

Their specific antigens are unknown. TCRdb reanalysed the 5' RACE reads using MiXCR and keeps one entry per CDR3 protein. The sample has hundreds of thousands of distinct CDR3 sequences, about 11% seen once; the top ten hold more than 0.5%. Sequencing used blood, either unsorted or a sorted T cell fraction (not recorded which). The receptors here all came from a male donor with ankylosing spondylitis.

This clonotype was observed at least ten times. This rearrangement joins TRBV5-1 to TRBJ2-5; D ambiguous. This CDR3 is 16 amino acids long. In germline, CDR1 is SGHRS, CDR2 YFSETQ. V shed 0 bases and J shed 4 bases, with 16 bases lying between them. CDR3 residues: CASSLEGPITAETQYF. The CDR3 DNA follows: TGCGCCAGCAGCTTGGAAGGCCCGATAACGGCAGAGACCCAGTACTTC.

This clonotype was counted only a few times. V usage is TRBV20-1 and J usage is TRBJ1-4, with D hard to call. The germline V and J ends were trimmed by 6 bases and 8 bases, with 13 bases remaining between them. The germline CDR1 and CDR2 sequences are DFQATT and SNEGSKA (reference sequence). The CDR3 loop spans 12 amino acids. In DNA, the CDR3 is TGCAGTGCAGCCGTGGGTGTCGAAAAACTGTTTTTT. It is translated as CSAAVGVEKLFF.

This clonotype was detected only a few times. CDR3 in DNA: TGTGCCAGCAGCTATTGGGGGAGCACAGATACGCAGTATTTT. Protein product: CASSYWGSTDTQYF. The rearrangement joins TRBV7-3 to TRBJ2-3; D is perhaps TRBD1 or TRBD2 (5 bases each). The CDR3 runs to 14 residues. The germline CDR1 and CDR2 sequences are SGHTA and FQGTGA. Trimming left V 4 bases short and J 0 bases short, with 8 bases between.

This chain uses TRBV6-1 with TRBJ2-7; possibly TRBD1 or TRBD2 for D (6 bases each). CDR1 and CDR2 (germline): MNHNS, SASEGT. Trimming shortened V by 6 bases and J by 1 base, and 10 bases separated the two germline ends. CDR3 length equals 13 residues. The CDR3 region has the DNA TGTGCCAGCAGGCGGGACACATCCTACGAGCAGTACTTC. It codes for CASRRDTSYEQYF.

This clonotype appeared a few times. The chain couples TRBV7-2 to TRBJ1-3; no clear D gene. The CDR3 is 15 amino acids. V was pared by 3 bases and J by 0 bases, with 9 bases between. The germline V gene encodes CDR1 SGHTA and CDR2 FQGNSA. This CDR3 is CASSFRGSSGNTIYF. The DNA for the CDR3 is TGTGCCAGCAGCTTTCGGGGATCCTCTGGAAACACCATATATTTT.

This clonotype was observed a handful of times. The genes are TRBV15 and TRBJ1-1; tentative D call: TRBD1 (5 bases). Germline CDR1 and CDR2: LNHNV and YYDKDF (reference sequence). The CDR3 loop spans 14 amino acids. Between the trimmed V and J ends, which lost 4 bases and 4 bases, there was a span of 13 bases. CDR3 coding DNA: TGTGCCACCAGCATCGGAGGGGCGAGCACTGAAGCTTTCTTT. Its protein is CATSIGGASTEAFF.

This clonotype was seen a few times. V and J are TRBV5-1 and TRBJ1-3, with unresolved D. The CDR3 is 16 amino acids. V lost 4 bases and J lost 3, with 17 bases in between. Germline V gene lookup returns CDR1 SGHRS and CDR2 YFSETQ. CDR3 sequence reads: CASSQDGPGYGNTIYF. DNA of the CDR3: TGCGCCAGCAGCCAGGACGGGCCCGGTTATGGAAACACCATATATTTT.

The rearrangement links TRBV6-5 to TRBJ2-2; D possibly matches TRBD1 or TRBD2 (5 bases each). The CDR3 is made up of 17 amino acids. Germline values: CDR1 MNHEY, CDR2 SVGAGI. Trimming took off 0 bases at V and 2 bases at J, with 13 bases between the two ends. CDR3: CASSYSIGTVNTGELFF. The DNA of the CDR3 is TGTGCCAGCAGTTACTCGATCGGGACGGTTAACACCGGGGAGCTGTTTTTT.

The V and J genes are TRBV7-3 and TRBJ2-2, with TRBD1 matching 9 bases. The CDR3 length is 15 residues. Germline CDR1 SGHTA, CDR2 FQGTGA. V lost 5 bases and J lost 4; bases outside the gene matches: 5. The CDR3 loop is CASSTGTGLTGELFF. In DNA form, the CDR3 reads TGTGCCAGCAGCACCGGGACAGGGCTCACCGGGGAGCTGTTTTTT.

This clonotype was counted a few times. The CDR3 loop reads CSARDPGPKYNEQFF. The CDR3 coding sequence is TGCAGTGCTAGAGATCCCGGACCGAAGTACAATGAGCAGTTCTTC. This chain joins TRBV20-1 and TRBJ2-1; D call uncertain. Trimming stripped 0 bases from V and 4 bases from J, with 13 bases between. CDR1 and CDR2 (germline): DFQATT, SNEGSKA (reference sequence). The CDR3 consists of 15 residues.

The chain carries TRBV6-1 and TRBJ1-2, with TRBD1 identical over 8 bases. This CDR3 region has 13 residues. V lost 6 bases, J lost 8 bases, and 8 bases stayed unmatched. From germline, CDR1 is MNHNS and CDR2 SASEGT. The CDR3 protein is CASRKGQGRGYTF. For the CDR3, the DNA is TGTGCCAGCAGGAAAGGACAGGGAAGAGGCTACACCTTC.

This clonotype was counted only a few times. One junction end disagrees with the germline gene, perhaps due to a read error. The rearrangement uses TRBV6-2 or TRBV6-3 and TRBJ1-2; maybe TRBD1 (5 bases). The V gene's germline CDR1 is MNHEY and CDR2 SVGEGT. The CDR3 spans 12 residues. CDR3 nucleotide sequence: TGTGCCAGCAGTTACTCTTGGGGGACGAAGTGTTTC. Amino acids: CASSYSWGTKCF.

The rearrangement uses TRBV14 and TRBJ2-7; 11 bases are shared with TRBD2. CDR3 length equals 15 residues. V shed 4 bases and J 2 bases; nucleotides not matched to a gene: 4. Germline V CDR1 and CDR2: SGHDN, FVKESK. The CDR3 DNA follows: TGTGCCAGCAGCCCCCTTAGCGGGAGGGCCTACGAGCAGTACTTC. It yields the protein CASSPLSGRAYEQYF. Full variable domain (missing parts from reference TRBV14 and TRBJ2-7): EAGVTQFPSHSVIEKGQTVTLRCDPISGHDNLYWYRRVMGKEIKFLLHFVKESKQDESGMPNNRFLAERTGGTYSTLKVQPAELEDSGVYFCASSPLSGRAYEQYFGPGTRLTVT.

In its sample, this clonotype was seen a few times. The V and J genes are TRBV27 and TRBJ2-3, with TRBD1 identical over 7 bases. V lost 2 bases and J lost 8; bases outside the gene matches: 13. This CDR3 comprises 16 residues. The germline gives CDR1 MNHEY, CDR2 SMNVEV (reference sequence). The CDR3 loop reads CASSLRGGRWLGTQYF. CDR3 nucleotide sequence: TGTGCCAGCAGTTTAAGAGGGGGCAGGTGGCTGGGTACGCAGTATTTT.